The entry below describes one TCR beta chain. CDR1 and CDR2 from the germline V gene are SNHLY and FYNNEI. The CDR3 covers 15 residues. V shed 8 bases and J 0 bases; nucleotides not matched to a gene: 7. These data are taken from a study of blood T cell repertoires in COVID-19. Study information: Samples of COVID-19 (acute and convalescent) were obtained from the United States, Italy and Spain. Sample material is recorded as cDNA or gDNA derived from T cells, B-cell-depleted T cells, or PBMCs.

In the original analysis: The authors estimated nucleated cell counts from reference gene primer amplification. TCRdb's table, derived via immunoSEQ multiplex PCR, lists solely in-frame clones and lacks some. Clone size and the V and J calls come from that table; the DNA yielded D and trimming. The sample lists around 29,000 clones, 77% occurring once. This sequence originates from a woman aged 65 to 85 with active or convalescent COVID-19. Sequenced input: peripheral blood. The J gene is TRBJ2-4, the V gene TRBV2, with TRBD1 matching over 7 bases. Here the CDR3 reads CASGGQTLAKNIQYF. CDR3 DNA sequence: TGTGCCAGCGGGGGACAGACCTTAGCCAAAAACATTCAGTACTTC.